Each of the 23 T cell receptor beta chains below was sequenced from the same sample in a study of early stage breast cancer tumors. Clones were read by immunoSEQ multiplex PCR, and TCRdb kept only the in-frame ones, dropping some. The data contain 25,000 to 30,000 clones, 84% of them singletons. Sample: blood. These receptors all stem from a person aged 45-60 years with breast cancer.

The chain uses TRBV19 and TRBJ1-2; D call uncertain. V was cut by 5 bases and J by 2 bases, with 6 bases left in between. Germline V gives CDR1 LNHDA, CDR2 SQIVND (reference sequence). The length of the CDR3 is 12 residues. The CDR3, as DNA: TGTGCCAGTAGTGAACTCAACTATGGCTACACCTTC. Translation gives CASSELNYGYTF.

J is TRBJ2-7 and V is TRBV19; TRBD2 might be the D (6 bases). Germline V gene sequence: CDR1 LNHDA, CDR2 SQIVND (reference sequence). Trimming removed 3 bases at V and 2 bases at J, with 20 bases between. The CDR3 loop spans 17 amino acids. CDR3 loop: CASSIGRNTGVAYEQYF. The CDR3 region has the DNA TGTGCCAGTAGTATTGGGAGGAACACGGGGGTCGCCTACGAGCAGTACTTC.

The chain employs TRBV28 and TRBJ2-3; D remains unclear. The CDR3 runs 11 residues. CDR1 is MDHEN, CDR2 SYDVKM, per germline. V lost 2 bases, J lost 7 bases, and 4 bases lay in between. CDR3 nucleotides: TGTGCCAGCAGTTTAGGGAATACGCAGTATTTT. This encodes CASSLGNTQYF.

The V gene is TRBV5-4, the J gene TRBJ2-3; D might be TRBD2 (5 bases). CDR1 and CDR2 from the germline V gene are SGHNT and YYREEE (reference sequence). The V end lost 0 bases, the J end lost 2 bases, and 7 bases lay between the germline ends. The CDR3 spans 14 residues. The CDR3 region is CASSLGGDTDTQYF. The CDR3 nucleotides read TGTGCCAGCAGCTTGGGGGGAGACACAGATACGCAGTATTTT.

This clone was recorded only once. The J gene is TRBJ1-1, the V gene TRBV6-1, with unresolved D. Per germline, CDR1 MNHNS and CDR2 SASEGT. The CDR3 is made up of 13 amino acids. Trimming took off 0 bases at V and 3 bases at J, with 5 bases between the two ends. CDR3 protein: CASSEAPDTEAFF. CDR3 in DNA: TGTGCCAGCAGTGAAGCACCTGACACTGAAGCTTTCTTT.

The V and J genes are TRBV2 and TRBJ2-2, with TRBD1 matching 10 bases. This CDR3 spans 14 amino acids. With V trimmed by 6 bases and J by 5 bases, 3 bases remained unmatched. The germline V gene encodes CDR1 SNHLY and CDR2 FYNNEI. For the CDR3, the DNA is TGTGCCAGCAGAGGACAGGGGGTTACCGGGGAGCTGTTTTTT. Protein sequence: CASRGQGVTGELFF.

The chain links TRBV19 to TRBJ1-2, with D uncertain. The CDR3 totals 14 residues. The germline V gene encodes CDR1 LNHDA and CDR2 SQIVND (reference sequence). Trimming shortened V by 3 bases and J by 7 bases, and 15 bases separated the two germline ends. CDR3 nucleotides: TGTGCCAGTAGTATGGCGGCAGAAAAAGGTGGCTACACCTTC. It yields the protein CASSMAAEKGGYTF.

The table lists this clone with a count of one. The rearrangement uses TRBV7-2 and TRBJ2-7; no definite D call. Germline loops: CDR1 SGHTA, CDR2 FQGNSA. This CDR3 has 12 residues. V gave up 5 bases and J gave up 4 bases, with 9 bases separating them. CDR3 residues: CASSPSEYEQYF. As DNA, the CDR3 is TGTGCCAGCAGCCCCTCCGAATACGAGCAGTACTTC.

The CDR3 spells CASSLGRNTEAFF. The CDR3 nucleotides read TGCGCCAGCAGCTTGGGGCGGAACACTGAAGCTTTCTTT. The rearrangement links TRBV5-1 to TRBJ1-1; D unclear. Germline-derived CDR1 and CDR2 are SGHRS and YFSETQ. The ends were cut back, 0 bases at V and 1 base at J, with 4 bases in the middle. The CDR3 has 13 amino acids.

This clone appeared a few times. The genes are TRBV7-2 and TRBJ1-6; D gene uncertain. The germline V gene encodes CDR1 SGHTA and CDR2 FQGNSA. The CDR3 length is 13 residues. Between the trimmed V and J ends, which lost 1 base and 11 bases, there was a span of 9 bases. CDR3 amino acids: CASSLGGFAPLHF. CDR3 bases: TGTGCCAGCAGCTTAGGAGGATTCGCACCCCTCCACTTT.

The chain is built from TRBV15 and TRBJ2-5; either TRBD1 or TRBD2 may supply D (5 bases each). This CDR3 is built from 16 residues. From germline, CDR1 is LNHNV and CDR2 YYDKDF (reference sequence). Trimming cost V 1 base and J 2 bases, with 14 bases left between them. In nucleotides, the CDR3 is TGTGCCACCAGCAGAGGTCGGGGCTGGAAACAAGAGACCCAGTACTTC. Its translation: CATSRGRGWKQETQYF.

This chain connects TRBV19 to TRBJ2-5; D remains unclear. There are 15 residues in the CDR3. Trimming took 1 base from V and 5 from J, leaving 14 bases between them. CDR1 LNHDA and CDR2 SQIVND come from the germline V gene (reference sequence). CDR3 nucleotide sequence: TGTGCCAGTAGTATAGTGGGCCAAGGGTCGGAGACCCAGTACTTC. It yields the protein CASSIVGQGSETQYF.

The chain is built from TRBV27 and TRBJ2-2; 7 bases line up with TRBD1. Germline values: CDR1 MNHEY, CDR2 SMNVEV (reference sequence). This CDR3 region has 14 residues. With V trimmed by 6 bases and J by 2 bases, 3 bases remained unmatched. The DNA for the CDR3 is TGTGCCAGCAGATGGGACAGCAACACCGGGGAGCTGTTTTTT. Translated: CASRWDSNTGELFF.

This clone turned up a few times. J is TRBJ2-7 and V is TRBV18, with D uncertain. The CDR3 has 12 residues. Per the germline V gene, CDR1 is KGHSH and CDR2 is LQKENI. Trimming pared 3 bases from V and 4 bases from J, leaving 7 bases between. The DNA of the CDR3 is TGTGCCAGCTCACCGAAGCAGTACGAGCAGTACTTC. Translation gives CASSPKQYEQYF. The whole variable domain, filled in from reference TRBV18 and TRBJ2-7, reads NAGVMQNPRHLVRRRGQEARLRCSPMKGHSHVYWYRQLPEEGLKFMVYLQKENIIDESGMPKERFSAEFPKEGPSILRIQQVVRGDSAAYFCASSPKQYEQYFGPGTRLTVT.

This sequence joins TRBV7-8 and TRBJ2-7; 14 bases line up with TRBD2. This CDR3 spans 15 amino acids. Germline V gene lookup returns CDR1 SGHVS and CDR2 FQNEAQ. With V trimmed by 5 bases and J by 7 bases, 7 bases remained unmatched. The CDR3 loop reads CASSVGTSGSGEQYF. The DNA of the CDR3 is TGTGCCAGCAGCGTCGGGACTAGCGGGAGCGGGGAGCAGTACTTC.

J is TRBJ2-7 and V is TRBV4-2, with 10 nucleotides matching TRBD1. Trimming cost V 5 bases and J 4 bases; bases outside gene matches: 11. From germline, CDR1 is LGHNA and CDR2 YNFKEQ. The CDR3 is 16 amino acids. The CDR3 DNA reads as TGTGCCAGCAGCAAAAAGACAGGGGGCCAAGATTACGAGCAGTACTTC. Protein: CASSKKTGGQDYEQYF.

This clone is labeled as large. The J gene is TRBJ2-6, the V gene TRBV6-1; D is possibly TRBD1 or TRBD2 (5 bases each). The CDR3 is made up of 17 amino acids. CDR1 is MNHNS and CDR2 is SASEGT in the germline V gene. V was pared by 4 bases and J by 0 bases, with 13 bases between. CDR3 in DNA: TGTGCCAGCAGTGGGGACGGATCTAGCTCTGGGGCCAACGTCCTGACTTTC. Translated, it gives CASSGDGSSSGANVLTF.

The rearrangement uses TRBV30 and TRBJ2-3; tentative D call: TRBD2 (5 bases). Germline CDR1 GTSNPN, CDR2 SVGIG (reference sequence). The CDR3 runs to 13 residues. V was pared by 4 bases and J by 2 bases, with 10 bases between. The DNA of the CDR3 is TGTGCCTGGAACAAGGAGGTCACAGATACGCAGTATTTT. This codes for CAWNKEVTDTQYF. Complete variable domain (other parts from reference TRBV30 and TRBJ2-3): SQTIHQWPATLVQPVGSPLSLECTVEGTSNPNLYWYRQAAGRGLQLLFYSVGIGQISSEVPQNLSASRPQDRQFILSSKKLLLSDSGFYLCAWNKEVTDTQYFGPGTRLTVL.

In its sample, this clone was seen a few times. The V gene is TRBV9, the J gene TRBJ1-1; the D gene is possibly TRBD1 (6 bases). CDR1 is SGDLS, CDR2 YYNGEE, per germline. V dropped 0 bases and J dropped 7 bases, with 10 bases sitting between them. CDR3 length: 13 amino acids. DNA for the CDR3: TGTGCCAGCAGCGTAGGAGGGGGAGATGAAGCTTTCTTT. Its translation: CASSVGGGDEAFF.

In its sample, this clone was seen a few times. The chain combines TRBV5-1 with TRBJ1-4; D remains ambiguous. Germline V gene lookup returns CDR1 SGHRS and CDR2 YFSETQ. This CDR3 is 14 amino acids long. Trimming cost V 2 bases and J 6 bases, with 11 bases left between them. The CDR3 protein is CASSFVYSDEKLFF. The CDR3, as DNA: TGCGCCAGCAGCTTCGTCTATTCAGATGAAAAACTGTTTTTT.

V gene TRBV10-3 combines with J gene TRBJ1-5, with D unresolved. CDR1 is ENHRY, CDR2 SYGVKD, per germline. The V end was cut by 4 bases, the J end by 2 bases, with 6 bases between. The CDR3 is 13 residues long. DNA for the CDR3: TGTGCCATCAGTGGGACGGGCAATCAGCCCCAGCATTTT. It translates to CAISGTGNQPQHF.

The chain couples TRBV7-2 to TRBJ1-2; tentative D call: TRBD1 (6 bases). The CDR3 is made up of 13 amino acids. V was clipped by 5 bases and J by 8 bases, with 15 bases between them. Per the germline V gene, CDR1 is SGHTA and CDR2 is FQGNSA. In nucleotides, the CDR3 is TGTGCCAGCAGCACCAGACAGGTCTCAGGCTACACCTTC. As protein: CASSTRQVSGYTF.

This chain connects TRBV7-2 to TRBJ1-3; D ambiguous. The CDR3 is 13 amino acids. Trimming took 3 bases from V and 1 from J, leaving 4 bases between them. From germline, CDR1 is SGHTA and CDR2 FQGNSA. CDR3 protein: CASSLDSGNTIYF. The CDR3 nucleotides read TGTGCCAGCAGCTTGGATTCTGGAAACACCATATATTTT.